This T cell receptor beta chain is from a study of shared clonotypes between healthy human individuals. Clones were sequenced by immunoSEQ multiplex PCR, and TCRdb holds only the in-frame ones, with some missing. The repertoire holds over a million clones, roughly 96% seen once, with roughly 1.2% in the top ten. Every contributor of samples was a Caucasian grown-up residing in Nashville, Tennessee. Splitting of CD4+ cells produced CD45RA+ naive and CD45RA-negative memory subsets. With 5 bases removed from V and 7 bases from J, the gap between germline ends came to 18 bases. Germline V lookup: CDR1 LNHNV, CDR2 YYDKDF (reference sequence). CDR3 length equals 15 residues.

The sample taken for sequencing was naive CD4+ T cells sorted from blood. The subset is: CD45RA+ positively selected. J is TRBJ2-1 and V is TRBV15; perhaps TRBD2 as D (5 bases). This clonotype was sampled from a man aged 25 to 40 in good health. Here the CDR3 reads CATSGKLEGSNEQFF. Written as DNA, the CDR3 is TGTGCCACCAGCGGAAAACTAGAGGGCTCGAATGAGCAGTTCTTC.